This is a list of T cell receptor beta chains from one sample in a study of tumor-infiltrating lymphocytes in primary liver carcinoma. MiXCR was run by TCRdb on the multiplex PCR reads, yielding one entry per CDR3 protein. This table holds around 120,000 distinct CDR3 sequences, less than 75% found once. Sequenced: tumor-adjacent normal liver tissue. The receptor set was obtained from a woman aged 55-75 years with primary liver carcinoma and hepatitis B virus infection. Both conserved end residues are part of each CDR3. The D gene is left open where the match is weak. Clone sizes are given selectively: once, few, many, or a class where the clone is expanded.

TRBJ2-2 | - | TRBV13 | TRBD1 | 17 | TGTGCCAGCAGCTCTCTGGGACAGGGGTGTCCCACTGGGGAGCTGTTTTTT | CASSSLGQGCPTGELFF
TRBJ2-1 | - | TRBV29-1 | - | 16 | TGCAGCGCTTCAGACCCCTCTAGCGAACTATACAATGAGCAGTCCTTC | CSASDPSSELYNEQSF
TRBJ1-5 | - | TRBV29-1 | - | 13 | TGCAGCGTTACATGGGACAACAATCAGCCCCAGCATTTT | CSVTWDNNQPQHF
TRBJ2-4 | once | TRBV29-1 | TRBD1 | 16 | TGCAGCGTTGCATTAGGGGGCAGTAGGGCCAAAAACATTCAGTACTTC | CSVALGGSRAKNIQYF
TRBJ2-1 | - | TRBV20-1 | - | 12 | TGCAGTGGAGCACTAACCTACAATGTGCAGTTCTTC | CSGALTYNVQFF
TRBJ2-2 | - | TRBV11-2 | - | 15 | TGTGCCACAAGCTTAGAGAATTGGAACACCGGGGAGTTGTTTTTT | CATSLENWNTGELFF
TRBJ2-1 | many | TRBV12-3/TRBV12-4 | TRBD1 | 13 | TGTGCCAGCAGTTTAGCCCAGGACAGGGGGCAGTTCTTC | CASSLAQDRGQFF
TRBJ2-1 | - | TRBV28 | - | 18 | TGTGCCAGCAGTACCAGTTTTGACTTCAGGGACTCGTACAATGAGCAGTCCTTC | CASSTSFDFRDSYNEQSF
TRBJ2-3 | many | TRBV6-6 | TRBD2 | 15 | TGTGCCACCTCGGGACTAGCGGACGGCACAGATACGCAGTATTTT | CATSGLADGTDTQYF
TRBJ2-7 | - | TRBV5-6 | TRBD2 | 15 | TGTCCCAGCAGCCCCCGGATAGCGGGCTCCTACGAGCAGTACTTC | CPSSPRIAGSYEQYF
TRBJ2-1 | - | TRBV28 | - | 17 | TGTGCCAGCAGTCCTGGTAAGTATAGCGGAGCCTACGATGAGCAGTTCTTC | CASSPGKYSGAYDEQFF
TRBJ2-5 | - | TRBV7-3 | - | 15 | TGTGCCAGCAGCTTAAATACCGGGGCGGAGGAGACCAAGTACTTC | CASSLNTGAEETKYF
TRBJ2-4 | few | TRBV28 | - | 15 | TGTGTCAGCAGTTTTATGGGGGGGGCGGTTAACATTCAGTACTTC | CVSSFMGGAVNIQYF